The T cell receptor beta chain under discussion was sequenced for a study of blood T cell repertoires in COVID-19. As for the study in general: T cells, B-cell-depleted T cells, or PBMCs provided the cDNA or gDNA that served as material.

Measured with immunoSEQ multiplex PCR; TCRdb has only the in-frame clones, and not every one. The data contain roughly 70,000 clones, around 85% of them singletons. As regards this clone: A junction boundary mismatches the germline segment, possibly from a read error.

The CDR3 totals 16 residues. From germline, CDR1 is KGHDR and CDR2 SFDVKD. Sequencing used peripheral blood. The receptor comes from a woman older than 75 with acute or convalescent COVID-19. V is TRBV24-1 and J is TRBJ2-5; a possible D gene is TRBD1 (6 bases). CDR3 sequence: CATSPGALISQEAQYF. For the CDR3, the DNA is TGTGCCACCAGTCCAGGGGCCCTTATATCCCAAGAGGCCCAGTACTTC.